The rows below give T cell receptor beta chains drawn from one sample of a study of cytomegalovirus exposure and HLA in healthy donors. Clones were sequenced by immunoSEQ multiplex PCR, and TCRdb holds only the in-frame ones, with some missing. The data show around 90,000 clones, approximately 60% seen once. Material for sequencing was PBMCs. Every receptor here comes from a boy between 10 and 17 years old in good health and CMV-seropositive. Both conserved end residues are part of each CDR3. The D gene is left open where the match is weak. The listing skips clone size in some rows; elsewhere it reads once, few, many or a size class.

-	12	TRBV25-1	TRBJ2-7	-	TGTGCCAGCAGTGAAACAGGCTACGAGCAGTACTTC	CASSETGYEQYF
-	17	TRBV27	TRBJ2-2	-	TGTGCCAGCAGTCCTAAGGCGCGGAAAATCAACACCGGGGAGCTGTTTTTT	CASSPKARKINTGELFF
TRBD2	15	TRBV5-1	TRBJ2-7	-	TGCGCCAGCAGCTTGGTAACTAGCGGAACCTACGAGCAGTACTTC	CASSLVTSGTYEQYF
-	18	TRBV30	TRBJ1-5	-	TGTGCCTGGAGTGAAGGCCAGGGTGGCGCCTATAGCAATCAGCCCCAGCATTTT	CAWSEGQGGAYSNQPQHF
-	14	TRBV19	TRBJ1-5	-	TGTGCCAGTAGTATGTGGGTGAGGGATCAGCCCCAGCATTTT	CASSMWVRDQPQHF
TRBD1	15	TRBV19	TRBJ1-2	-	TGTGCCAGTAGTTTCCTGGGACAGTCAAGCTATGGCTACACCTTC	CASSFLGQSSYGYTF
-	14	TRBV18	TRBJ2-3	-	TGTGCCAGCTCACCACTAGAGACAGCAGATACGCAGTATTTT	CASSPLETADTQYF
TRBD2	16	TRBV19	TRBJ2-1	-	TGTGCCAGTAGTATGGGACTAGCGGGAACCTACAATGAGCAGTTCTTC	CASSMGLAGTYNEQFF
-	11	TRBV20-1	TRBJ2-2	-	TGCAGTGCTAGAGGCGCCGGGGAGCTGTTTTTT	CSARGAGELFF
TRBD1	16	TRBV15	TRBJ1-6	-	TGTGCCACCAGCATGCGGGGGGACAGCAATAATTCACCCCTCCACTTT	CATSMRGDSNNSPLHF
TRBD1	15	TRBV19	TRBJ2-7	few	TGTGCCAGTAGTATGGTGAGCCAGGGGGCCTACGAGCAGTACTTC	CASSMVSQGAYEQYF
-	13	TRBV27	TRBJ2-2	few	TGTGCCAGCAATCAACAGGGAGCCGGGGAGCTGTTTTTT	CASNQQGAGELFF